This T cell receptor (beta chain) was identified in a study of T-cell memory formation after mild COVID-19. Study-level background: Clustering of TCRs was largely donor specific. Study-level findings and limits: Pre-infection memory contained some responding clones, which suggested that cross-reactive memory had joined. CD4+ contracting clones were mainly CM and EM; CD8+ ones, EMRA. Whereas later expanders leaned CD4+, clones contracting day 15 to 85 showed a balanced CD4/CD8 makeup.

With V trimmed by 7 bases and J by 6 bases, 14 bases remained unmatched. Germline V gene data show CDR1 as SGHDN and CDR2 as FVKESK. The CDR3 totals 16 residues. This clonotype has a handful of counts. The antigen remains undetermined. In TCRdb, the 5' RACE reads were re-called with MiXCR into one record per CDR3 protein. The top ten clones hold around 14% of a sample with under 150,000 distinct CDR3 sequences, 15% to 20% of them seen once. This TCR came from an adult woman who had mild COVID-19 (a few samples of this study predate the infection). Cell type and time point are not known. The sequenced material came from PBMCs or a T cell subset sorted from them (not recorded which). The genes are TRBV14 and TRBJ2-2; 7 bases map to TRBD1. CDR3: CASTPTGDPAAGELFF. For the CDR3, the DNA is TGTGCCAGCACACCAACAGGGGATCCCGCGGCCGGGGAGCTGTTTTTT.